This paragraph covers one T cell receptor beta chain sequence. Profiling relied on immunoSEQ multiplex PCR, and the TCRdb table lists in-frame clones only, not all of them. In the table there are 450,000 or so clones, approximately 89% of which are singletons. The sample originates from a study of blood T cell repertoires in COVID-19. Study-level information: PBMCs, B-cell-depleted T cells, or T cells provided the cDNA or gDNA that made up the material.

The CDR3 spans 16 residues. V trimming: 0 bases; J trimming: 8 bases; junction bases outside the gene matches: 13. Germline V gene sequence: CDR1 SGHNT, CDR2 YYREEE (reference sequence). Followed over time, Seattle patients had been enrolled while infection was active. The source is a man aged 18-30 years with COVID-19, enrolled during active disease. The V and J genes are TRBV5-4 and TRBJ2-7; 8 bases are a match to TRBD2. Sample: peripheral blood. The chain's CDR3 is CASSLALAGGAVKQYF. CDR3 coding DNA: TGTGCCAGCAGCTTGGCTTTGGCGGGAGGCGCCGTGAAGCAGTACTTC.